Reported below is one T cell receptor (beta chain). As yet, its antigen is unknown. 60 Vbeta and 13 Jbeta primers were used in PCR. Data came from immunoSEQ multiplex PCR; TCRdb stores just in-frame clones and leaves some out. This specimen shows about 210,000 clones; the ten leading clones hold roughly 0.98%. V lost 10 bases to trimming and J lost 0 bases; unmatched junction nucleotides: 4. Per the germline V gene, CDR1 is MDHEN and CDR2 is SYDVKM. The CDR3 is 13 amino acids. The data were obtained in a study of cytomegalovirus exposure and HLA in healthy donors. Broader study findings: Most of the CMV-associated TCR beta chains (in a later analysis) appeared to be HLA-restricted. Upon later analysis, TCR association rates were observed to vary by HLA locus, being highest for DRB1 and lowest for HLA-C. Near-uniform donor sequencing depth was presumed by presence/absence analyses.

The chain employs TRBV28 and TRBJ1-1, with 8 bases identical to TRBD1. The TCR sequence derives from a woman in her 30s in good health and CMV-seropositive. Sequenced: PBMCs. This CDR3 reads CATDRAVNTEAFF. The CDR3 DNA reads as TGTGCCACGGACAGGGCTGTGAACACTGAAGCTTTCTTT.